This record concerns one TCR beta chain sequence. Its antigen is unidentified. The CDR3 contains 15 residues. CDR1 and CDR2 (germline): LNHDA, SQIVND (reference sequence). V gave up 5 bases and J gave up 10 bases; unmatched junction bases: 11. The data derive from a study of T cell responses to AZD1222 COVID-19 vaccine. Study-wide results and caveats: Clonal diversity was possibly underestimated; the donors were predominantly white British and more often female. When two AZD1222 doses had been given, Spike-specific TCR breadth and depth rose.

The method was immunoSEQ multiplex PCR; TCRdb's version includes in-frame clones alone and lacks a portion of them. The sample has roughly 110,000 clones, about nine tenths seen once; the top ten hold almost 6.5%. The sample consisted of peripheral blood, taken 28 days after the second AZD1222 dose. The sequence came from an adult who received the AZD1222 COVID-19 vaccine. V usage is TRBV19 and J usage is TRBJ1-6; 7 nucleotides match TRBD1. Here the CDR3 DNA reads TGTGCCAGTAGTCGCGGGACAGTGAGGGACTCACCCCTCCACTTT. Translation gives CASSRGTVRDSPLHF. The entire variable domain, with the rest obtained from reference TRBV19 and TRBJ1-6, is as follows: DGGITQSPKYLFRKEGQNVTLSCEQNLNHDAMYWYRQDPGQGLRLIYYSQIVNDFQKGDIAEGYSVSREKKESFPLTVTSAQKNPTAFYLCASSRGTVRDSPLHFGNGTRLTVT.